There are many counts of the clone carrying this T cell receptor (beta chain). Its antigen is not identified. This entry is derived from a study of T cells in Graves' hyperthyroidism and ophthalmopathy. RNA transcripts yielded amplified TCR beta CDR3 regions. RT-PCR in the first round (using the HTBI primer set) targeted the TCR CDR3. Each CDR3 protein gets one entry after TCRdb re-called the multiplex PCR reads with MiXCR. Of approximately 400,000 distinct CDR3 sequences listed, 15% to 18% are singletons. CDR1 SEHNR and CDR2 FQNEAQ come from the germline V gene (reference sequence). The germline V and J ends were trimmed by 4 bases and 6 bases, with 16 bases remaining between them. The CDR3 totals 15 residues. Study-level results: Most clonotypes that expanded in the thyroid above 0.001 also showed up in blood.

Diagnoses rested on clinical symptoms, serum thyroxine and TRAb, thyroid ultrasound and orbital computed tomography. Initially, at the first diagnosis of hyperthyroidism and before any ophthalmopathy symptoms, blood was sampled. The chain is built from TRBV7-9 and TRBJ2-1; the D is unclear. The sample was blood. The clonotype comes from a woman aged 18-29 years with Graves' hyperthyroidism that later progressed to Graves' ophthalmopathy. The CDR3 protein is CASSSILTVANEQFF. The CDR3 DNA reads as TGTGCCAGCAGCTCCATCCTTACTGTTGCCAATGAGCAGTTCTTC.